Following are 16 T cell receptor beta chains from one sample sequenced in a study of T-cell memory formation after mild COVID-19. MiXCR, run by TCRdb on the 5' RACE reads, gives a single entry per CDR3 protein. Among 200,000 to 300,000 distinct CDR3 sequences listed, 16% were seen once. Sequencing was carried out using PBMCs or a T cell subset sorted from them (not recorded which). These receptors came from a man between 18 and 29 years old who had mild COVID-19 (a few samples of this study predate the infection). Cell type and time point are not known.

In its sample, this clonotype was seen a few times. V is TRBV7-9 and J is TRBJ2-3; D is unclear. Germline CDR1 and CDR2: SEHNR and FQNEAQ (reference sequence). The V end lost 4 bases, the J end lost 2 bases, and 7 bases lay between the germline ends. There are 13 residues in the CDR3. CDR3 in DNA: TGTGCCAGCAGCTCCTTGGACACAGATACGCAGTATTTT. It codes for CASSSLDTDTQYF. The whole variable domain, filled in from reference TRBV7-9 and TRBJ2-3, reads DTGVSQNPRHKITKRGQNVTFRCDPISEHNRLYWYRQTLGQGPEFLTYFQNEAQLEKSRLLSDRFSAERPKGSFSTLEIQRTEQGDSAMYLCASSSLDTDTQYFGPGTRLTVL.

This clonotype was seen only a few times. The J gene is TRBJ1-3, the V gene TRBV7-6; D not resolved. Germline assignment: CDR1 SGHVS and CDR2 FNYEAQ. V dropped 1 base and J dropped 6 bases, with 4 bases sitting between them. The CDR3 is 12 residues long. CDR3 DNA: TGTGCCAGCAGCTTAGTCCCAAACACCATATATTTT. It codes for CASSLVPNTIYF.

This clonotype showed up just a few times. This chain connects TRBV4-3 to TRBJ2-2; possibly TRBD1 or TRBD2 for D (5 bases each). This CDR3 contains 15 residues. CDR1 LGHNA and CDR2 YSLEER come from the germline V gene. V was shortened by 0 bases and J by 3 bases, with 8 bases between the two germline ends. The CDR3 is CASSQDEGHTGELFF. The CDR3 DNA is TGCGCCAGCAGCCAAGATGAGGGGCACACCGGGGAGCTGTTTTTT.

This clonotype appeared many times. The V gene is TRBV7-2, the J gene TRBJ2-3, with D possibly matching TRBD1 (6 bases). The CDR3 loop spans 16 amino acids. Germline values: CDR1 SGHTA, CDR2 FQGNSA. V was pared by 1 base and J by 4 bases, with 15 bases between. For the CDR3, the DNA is TGTGCCAGCAGCTTAGAATACAGGGTCGATGCAGATACGCAGTATTTT. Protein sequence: CASSLEYRVDADTQYF. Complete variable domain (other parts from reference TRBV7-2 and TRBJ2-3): GAGVSQSPSNKVTEKGKDVELRCDPISGHTALYWYRQSLGQGLEFLIYFQGNSAPDKSGLPSDRFSAERTGGSVSTLTIQRTQQEDSAVYLCASSLEYRVDADTQYFGPGTRLTVL.

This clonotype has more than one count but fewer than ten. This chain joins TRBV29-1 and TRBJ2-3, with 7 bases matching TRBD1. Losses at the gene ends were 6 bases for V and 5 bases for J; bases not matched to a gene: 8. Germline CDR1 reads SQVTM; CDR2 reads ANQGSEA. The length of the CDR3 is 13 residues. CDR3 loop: CSVHRGSGDTQYF. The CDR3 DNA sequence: TGCAGCGTGCACAGGGGTTCGGGAGATACGCAGTATTTT.

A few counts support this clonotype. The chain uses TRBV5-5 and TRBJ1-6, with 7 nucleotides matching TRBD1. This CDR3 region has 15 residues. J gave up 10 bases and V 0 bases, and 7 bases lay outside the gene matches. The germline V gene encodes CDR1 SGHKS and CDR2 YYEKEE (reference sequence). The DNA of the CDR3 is TGTGCCAGCAGCTTGGGACAGGGAGGCGAATCACCCCTCCACTTT. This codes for CASSLGQGGESPLHF.

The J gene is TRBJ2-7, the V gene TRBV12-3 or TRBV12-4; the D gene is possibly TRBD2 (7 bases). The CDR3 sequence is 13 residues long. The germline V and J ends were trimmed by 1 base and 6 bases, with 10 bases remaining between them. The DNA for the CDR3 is TGTGCCAGCAGTTTAGGGCGGGGGCTCGAGCAGTACTTC. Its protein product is CASSLGRGLEQYF.

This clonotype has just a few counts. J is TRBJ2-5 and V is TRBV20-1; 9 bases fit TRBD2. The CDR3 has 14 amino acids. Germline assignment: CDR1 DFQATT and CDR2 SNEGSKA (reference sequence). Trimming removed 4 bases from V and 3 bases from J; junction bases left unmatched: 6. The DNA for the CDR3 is TGCAGTGCTATGCTAGCGGGGTTGGAAGAGACCCAGTACTTC. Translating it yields CSAMLAGLEETQYF.

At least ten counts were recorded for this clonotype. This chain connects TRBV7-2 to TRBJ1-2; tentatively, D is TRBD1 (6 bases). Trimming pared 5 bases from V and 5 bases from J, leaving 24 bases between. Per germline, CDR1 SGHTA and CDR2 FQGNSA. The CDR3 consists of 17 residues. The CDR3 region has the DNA TGTGCCAGCAGCCCCCCCGGGGGGCGATTCCTGGGGTATGGCTACACCTTC. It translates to CASSPPGGRFLGYGYTF.

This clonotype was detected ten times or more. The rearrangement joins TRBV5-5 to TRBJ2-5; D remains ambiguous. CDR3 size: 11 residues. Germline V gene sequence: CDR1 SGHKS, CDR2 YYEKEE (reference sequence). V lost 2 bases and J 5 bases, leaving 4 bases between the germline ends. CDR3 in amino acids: CASSFFETQYF. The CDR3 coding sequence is TGTGCCAGCAGCTTCTTTGAGACCCAGTACTTC. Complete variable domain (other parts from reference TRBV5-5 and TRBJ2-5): DAGVTQSPTHLIKTRGQQVTLRCSPISGHKSVSWYQQVLGQGPQFIFQYYEKEERGRGNFPDRFSARQFPNYSSELNVNALLLGDSALYLCASSFFETQYFGPGTRLLVL.

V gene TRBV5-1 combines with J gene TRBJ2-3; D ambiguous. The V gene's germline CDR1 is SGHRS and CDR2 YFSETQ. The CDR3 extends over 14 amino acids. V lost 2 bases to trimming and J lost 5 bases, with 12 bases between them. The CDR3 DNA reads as TGCGCCAGCAGCTTAGCACCGGACGAAGATACGCAGTATTTT. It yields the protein CASSLAPDEDTQYF.

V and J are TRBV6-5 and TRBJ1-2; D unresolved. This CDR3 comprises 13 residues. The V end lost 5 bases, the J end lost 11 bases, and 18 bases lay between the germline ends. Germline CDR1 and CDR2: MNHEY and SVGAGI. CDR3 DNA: TGTGCCAGCAGTCTCGGGCTCGGCCGACGTTACACCTTC. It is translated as CASSLGLGRRYTF.

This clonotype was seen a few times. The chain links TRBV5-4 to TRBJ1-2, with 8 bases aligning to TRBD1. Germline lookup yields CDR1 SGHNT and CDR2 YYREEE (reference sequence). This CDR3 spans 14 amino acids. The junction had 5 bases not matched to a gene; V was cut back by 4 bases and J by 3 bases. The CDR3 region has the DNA TGTGCCAGCAGCCACCCGACAGGGGACTATGGCTACACCTTC. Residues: CASSHPTGDYGYTF.

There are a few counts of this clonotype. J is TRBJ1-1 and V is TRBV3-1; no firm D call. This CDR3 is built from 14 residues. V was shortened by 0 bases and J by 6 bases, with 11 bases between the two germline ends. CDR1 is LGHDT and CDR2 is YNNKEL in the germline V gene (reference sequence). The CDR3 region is CASSQEAGSAEAFF. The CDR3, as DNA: TGTGCCAGCAGCCAAGAGGCAGGATCGGCTGAAGCTTTCTTT.

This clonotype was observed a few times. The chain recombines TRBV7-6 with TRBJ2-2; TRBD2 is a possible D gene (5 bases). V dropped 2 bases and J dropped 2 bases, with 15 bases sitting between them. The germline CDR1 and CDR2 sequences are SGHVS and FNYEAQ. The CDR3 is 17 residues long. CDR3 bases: TGTGCCAGCAGCTTAATAGGGAGACAAATTAACACCGGGGAGCTGTTTTTT. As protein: CASSLIGRQINTGELFF.

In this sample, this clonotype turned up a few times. The CDR3 region has the DNA TGCGCCAGCAGCTCTAGGGGGCGAGGGGGCTACGAGCAGTACTTC. Protein: CASSSRGRGGYEQYF. The V gene is TRBV4-1, the J gene TRBJ2-7; TRBD1 agrees at 7 bases. V dropped 5 bases and J dropped 3; count of bases not matched to a gene: 10. The CDR3 sequence is 15 residues long. Germline CDR1 is MGHRA and CDR2 is YSYEKL.